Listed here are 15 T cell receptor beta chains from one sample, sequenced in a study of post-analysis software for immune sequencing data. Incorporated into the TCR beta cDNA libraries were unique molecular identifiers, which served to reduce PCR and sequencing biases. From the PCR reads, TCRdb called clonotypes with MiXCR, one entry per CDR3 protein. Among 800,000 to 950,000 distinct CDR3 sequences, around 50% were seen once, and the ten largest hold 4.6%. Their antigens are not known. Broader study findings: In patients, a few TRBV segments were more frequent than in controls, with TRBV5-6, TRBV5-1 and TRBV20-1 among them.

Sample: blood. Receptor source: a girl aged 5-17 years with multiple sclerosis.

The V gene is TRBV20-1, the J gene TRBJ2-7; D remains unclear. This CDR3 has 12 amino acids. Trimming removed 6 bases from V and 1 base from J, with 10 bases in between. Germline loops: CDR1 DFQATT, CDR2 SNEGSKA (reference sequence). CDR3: CSAPVSSYEQYF. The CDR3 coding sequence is TGCAGTGCCCCGGTCAGTTCCTACGAGCAGTACTTC.

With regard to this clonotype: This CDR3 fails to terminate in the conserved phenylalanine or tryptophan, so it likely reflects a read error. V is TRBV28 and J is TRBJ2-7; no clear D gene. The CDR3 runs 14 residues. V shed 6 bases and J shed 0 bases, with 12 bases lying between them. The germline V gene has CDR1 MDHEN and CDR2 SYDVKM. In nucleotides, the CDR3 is TGTGCCAGCAGCCTGACCCAGAGCTCCTACGAGCAGTACTTA. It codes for CASSLTQSSYEQYL.

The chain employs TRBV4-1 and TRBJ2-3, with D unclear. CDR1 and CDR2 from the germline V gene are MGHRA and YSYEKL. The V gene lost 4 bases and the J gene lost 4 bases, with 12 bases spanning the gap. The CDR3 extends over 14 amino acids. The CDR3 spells CASSLKLTPDTQYF. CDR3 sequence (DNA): TGCGCCAGCAGCCTCAAACTGACACCAGATACGCAGTATTTT.

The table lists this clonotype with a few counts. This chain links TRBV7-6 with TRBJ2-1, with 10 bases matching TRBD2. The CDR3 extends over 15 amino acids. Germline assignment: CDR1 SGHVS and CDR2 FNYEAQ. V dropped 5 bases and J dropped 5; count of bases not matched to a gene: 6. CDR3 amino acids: CASSILAGVHNEQFF. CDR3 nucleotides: TGTGCCAGCAGCATCCTAGCGGGAGTACACAATGAGCAGTTCTTC.

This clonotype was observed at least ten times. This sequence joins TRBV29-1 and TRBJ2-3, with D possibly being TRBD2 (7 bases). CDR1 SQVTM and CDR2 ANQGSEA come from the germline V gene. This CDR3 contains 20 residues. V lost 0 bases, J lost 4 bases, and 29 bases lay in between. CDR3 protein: CSVEERTVHPGRTIADTQYF. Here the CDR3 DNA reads TGCAGCGTTGAAGAGCGGACAGTCCACCCCGGGAGGACAATAGCAGATACGCAGTATTTT.

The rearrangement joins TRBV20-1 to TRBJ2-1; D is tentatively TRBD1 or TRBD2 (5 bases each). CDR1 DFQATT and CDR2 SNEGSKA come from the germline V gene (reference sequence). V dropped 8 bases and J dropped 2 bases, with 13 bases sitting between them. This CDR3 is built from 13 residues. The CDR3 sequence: CSLKLGAYNEQFF. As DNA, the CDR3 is TGCAGTTTAAAGCTGGGGGCCTACAATGAGCAGTTCTTC.

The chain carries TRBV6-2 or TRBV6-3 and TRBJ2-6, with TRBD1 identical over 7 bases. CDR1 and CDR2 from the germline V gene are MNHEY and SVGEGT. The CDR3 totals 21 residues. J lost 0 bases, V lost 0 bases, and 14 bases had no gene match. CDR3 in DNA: TGTGCCAGCAGTTACTCACAGGGGTCGGTCCAGTTTTACTCTGGGGCCAACGTCCTGACTTTC. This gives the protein CASSYSQGSVQFYSGANVLTF.

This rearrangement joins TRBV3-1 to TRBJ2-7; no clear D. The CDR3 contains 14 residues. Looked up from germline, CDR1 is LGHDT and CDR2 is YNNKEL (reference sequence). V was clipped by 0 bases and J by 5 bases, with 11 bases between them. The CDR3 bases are TGTGCCAGCAGCCAAGATAGATTTTTGAACGAGCAGTACTTC. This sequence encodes CASSQDRFLNEQYF.

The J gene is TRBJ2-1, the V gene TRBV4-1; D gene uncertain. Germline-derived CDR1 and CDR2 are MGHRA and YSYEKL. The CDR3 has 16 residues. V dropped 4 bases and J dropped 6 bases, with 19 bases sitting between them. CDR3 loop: CASSRPTPLDFNEQFF. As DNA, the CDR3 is TGCGCCAGCAGCCGCCCGACTCCACTCGATTTCAATGAGCAGTTCTTC.

CDR3 in amino acids: CSARDEGSGHTRTEAFF. CDR3 nucleotides: TGCAGTGCTAGAGATGAGGGGTCCGGACATACGAGGACTGAAGCTTTCTTT. The V and J genes are TRBV20-1 and TRBJ1-1; tentatively, D is TRBD1 (5 bases). The CDR3 is made up of 17 amino acids. Germline CDR1 and CDR2: DFQATT and SNEGSKA (reference sequence). Trimming left V 0 bases short and J 5 bases short, with 22 bases between.

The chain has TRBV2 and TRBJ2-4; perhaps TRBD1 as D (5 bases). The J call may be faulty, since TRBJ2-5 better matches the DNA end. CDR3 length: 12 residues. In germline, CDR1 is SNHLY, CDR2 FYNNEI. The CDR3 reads CASSGREETQYF. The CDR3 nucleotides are TGTGCCAGCAGTGGCAGGGAAGAGACCCAGTACTTC.

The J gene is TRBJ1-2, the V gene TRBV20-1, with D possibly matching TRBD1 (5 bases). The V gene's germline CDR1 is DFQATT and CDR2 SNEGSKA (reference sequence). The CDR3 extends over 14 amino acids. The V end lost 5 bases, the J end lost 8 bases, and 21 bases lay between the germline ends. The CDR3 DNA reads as TGCAGTGCTCCCCCGGAGATTGGGACGCACGGCTACACCTTC. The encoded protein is CSAPPEIGTHGYTF.

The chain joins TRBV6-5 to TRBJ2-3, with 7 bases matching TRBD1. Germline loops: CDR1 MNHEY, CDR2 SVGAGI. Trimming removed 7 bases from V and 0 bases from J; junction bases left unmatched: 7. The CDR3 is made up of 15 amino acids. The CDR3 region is CASTEDRRSTDTQYF. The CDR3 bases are TGTGCCAGCACCGAGGACAGGCGAAGCACAGATACGCAGTATTTT.

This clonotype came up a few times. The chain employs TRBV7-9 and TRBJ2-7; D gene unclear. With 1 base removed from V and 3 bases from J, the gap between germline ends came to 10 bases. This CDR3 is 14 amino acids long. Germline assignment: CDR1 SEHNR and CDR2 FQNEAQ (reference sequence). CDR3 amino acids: CASSLEQRRYEQYF. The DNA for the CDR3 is TGTGCCAGCAGCTTAGAGCAGAGACGCTACGAGCAGTACTTC.

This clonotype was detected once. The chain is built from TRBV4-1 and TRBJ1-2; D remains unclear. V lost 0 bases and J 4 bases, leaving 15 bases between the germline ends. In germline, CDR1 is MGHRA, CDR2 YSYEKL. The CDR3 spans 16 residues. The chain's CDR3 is CASSQDLQTDLYGYTF. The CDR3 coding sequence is TGCGCCAGCAGCCAAGATTTACAGACGGACCTCTATGGCTACACCTTC.